These 12 T cell receptor beta chains were sequenced from one sample in a study of blood T cell repertoires in COVID-19. Profiling relied on immunoSEQ multiplex PCR, and the TCRdb table lists in-frame clones only, not all of them. The table includes approximately 250,000 clones, approximately 86% detected once. Sequencing used peripheral blood. Every receptor here comes from a woman aged 55-69 years who had recovered from COVID-19.

This sequence joins TRBV11-3 and TRBJ2-1; D is unclear. V lost 0 bases, J lost 4 bases, and 4 bases lay in between. Germline assignment: CDR1 SGHNT and CDR2 YENEEA. The CDR3 runs 13 residues. This CDR3 reads CASSLDSYNEQFF. CDR3 nucleotide sequence: TGTGCCAGCAGCTTAGACAGTTACAATGAGCAGTTCTTC.

This clone has only a few counts. The chain has TRBV4-1 and TRBJ2-1, with TRBD2 matching 12 bases. J was trimmed by 0 bases and V by 3 bases; bases with no gene match: 12. Looked up from germline, CDR1 is MGHRA and CDR2 is YSYEKL. The length of the CDR3 is 20 residues. CDR3 DNA sequence: TGCGCCAGCAGCCACTCGACTAGCGGGGGCTTTCTAAGCTCCTACAATGAGCAGTTCTTC. This sequence encodes CASSHSTSGGFLSSYNEQFF.

The chain recombines TRBV18 with TRBJ2-5, with D possibly being TRBD1 (7 bases). V lost 6 bases and J 5 bases, leaving 16 bases between the germline ends. Germline V CDR1 and CDR2: KGHSH, LQKENI. This CDR3 contains 14 residues. The chain's CDR3 is CASSGTVAGETQYF. The CDR3, as DNA: TGTGCCAGCTCCGGGACAGTGGCGGGGGAGACCCAGTACTTC.

The rearrangement joins TRBV18 to TRBJ2-7, with 7 bases identical to TRBD1. Germline V lookup: CDR1 KGHSH, CDR2 LQKENI. J gave up 2 bases and V 5 bases, and 9 bases lay outside the gene matches. CDR3 length equals 15 residues. DNA for the CDR3: TGTGCCAGCTCAGCCTACAGGGGTGAGGCCTACGAGCAGTACTTC. It is translated as CASSAYRGEAYEQYF.

This clone came up a few times. V usage is TRBV6-4 and J usage is TRBJ1-1; maybe TRBD1 (5 bases). The CDR3 totals 12 residues. V was trimmed by 2 bases and J by 11 bases, leaving 12 bases between them. Per the germline V gene, CDR1 is MRHNA and CDR2 is SNTAGT. The CDR3 loop is CASSDREGRAFF. As DNA, the CDR3 is TGTGCCAGCAGTGACAGGGAGGGGAGGGCTTTCTTT.

The CDR3 nucleotides are TGTGCCAGCAGCTACGGGGACAGGGGGAACGAGCAGTACTTC. Translated, it gives CASSYGDRGNEQYF. V usage is TRBV7-2 and J usage is TRBJ2-7; 11 bases agree with TRBD1. This CDR3 region has 14 residues. The J segment lost 5 bases and the V segment lost 4 bases, leaving 4 bases of the junction unmatched. Germline CDR1 SGHTA, CDR2 FQGNSA.

CDR3 coding DNA: TGTGCCAGCAGTCTAAGACAGGGAGGAAGGTACGAGCAGTACTTC. Translation gives CASSLRQGGRYEQYF. The V call is TRBV27, the J call TRBJ2-7; perhaps TRBD1 as D (7 bases). Germline V CDR1 and CDR2: MNHEY, SMNVEV (reference sequence). V was trimmed by 5 bases and J by 4 bases, leaving 18 bases between them. This CDR3 is built from 15 residues.

The rearrangement uses TRBV27 and TRBJ1-2, with 7 nucleotides matching TRBD1. The CDR3 extends over 15 amino acids. Losses at the gene ends were 6 bases for V and 0 bases for J; bases not matched to a gene: 7. Germline V gene data show CDR1 as MNHEY and CDR2 as SMNVEV (reference sequence). The CDR3 loop reads CASRPQGTTNYGYTF. The CDR3 region has the DNA TGTGCCAGCAGACCACAGGGGACGACTAACTATGGCTACACCTTC.

V and J are TRBV2 and TRBJ2-7, with 7 bases identical to TRBD1. CDR3 length: 14 amino acids. J gave up 2 bases and V 8 bases, and 9 bases lay outside the gene matches. Germline CDR1 SNHLY, CDR2 FYNNEI. The CDR3 reads CASFRRDSPYEQYF. The CDR3 bases are TGTGCCAGCTTTCGCCGGGACAGCCCCTACGAGCAGTACTTC. The full variable domain, rest sourced from reference TRBV2 and TRBJ2-7, is EPEVTQTPSHQVTQMGQEVILRCVPISNHLYFYWYRQILGQKVEFLVSFYNNEISEKSEIFDDQFSVERPDGSNFTLKIRSTKLEDSAMYFCASFRRDSPYEQYFGPGTRLTVT.

The table lists this clone with a count of one. J is TRBJ1-4 and V is TRBV2; no clear D. This CDR3 comprises 14 residues. Germline V gives CDR1 SNHLY, CDR2 FYNNEI. Trimming pared 1 base from V and 8 bases from J, leaving 11 bases between. The CDR3 spells CASSEGSGREKLFF. The CDR3 DNA follows: TGTGCCAGCAGTGAAGGGTCGGGTAGAGAAAAACTGTTTTTT.

The chain joins TRBV19 to TRBJ1-2; D unresolved. V lost 3 bases and J 3 bases, leaving 11 bases between the germline ends. Germline CDR1 reads LNHDA; CDR2 reads SQIVND (reference sequence). The CDR3 totals 14 residues. The CDR3 DNA is TGTGCCAGTAGTATGAGGCTCGCGGACTATGGCTACACCTTC. As protein: CASSMRLADYGYTF.

The V call is TRBV16, the J call TRBJ1-1, with D hard to call. V gave up 4 bases and J gave up 3 bases, with 12 bases separating them. The CDR3 length is 14 residues. CDR1 KGHSY and CDR2 FQNENV come from the germline V gene. CDR3 sequence reads: CASSPGALYTEAFF. The CDR3 nucleotides read TGTGCCAGCAGCCCCGGAGCCTTGTACACTGAAGCTTTCTTT.